The T cell receptor (beta chain) under discussion was sequenced for a study of T-cell reconstitution after alpha-beta-depleted transplantation in children. This clonotype has at least ten counts. Antigen unknown. CDR3 size: 16 residues. The V gene lost 3 bases and the J gene lost 7 bases, with 21 bases spanning the gap. CDR1 SNHLY and CDR2 FYNNEI come from the germline V gene. Study-wide results and limits: Reportedly, alpha-beta T cells present about two months post-transplant originated from several hundred expanded clones of graft origin.

The authors prepared the TCRbeta library with unique molecular identifiers. TCRdb re-called the PCR reads with MiXCR, one entry per CDR3 protein. The table shows about 200,000 distinct CDR3 sequences, with around 5.9% occurring only once. Sequencing was performed on PBMCs, taken before TCRalphabeta/CD19-depleted stem cell transplant. The V and J genes are TRBV2 and TRBJ1-2; D remains ambiguous. The TCR comes from a girl under three years old with combined immunodeficiency, due to receive a stem cell transplant. In DNA, the CDR3 is TGTGCCAGCAGTGAGAATTTGGGTGGCACCTGGGGTGGCTACACCTTC. This codes for CASSENLGGTWGGYTF.